This T cell receptor beta chain was profiled in a study of memory CD4+ T cells and cytomegalovirus serostatus. As concerns this clone: Its antigen is as yet unknown.

Single viable CD3+CD4+CD8-CD45RO+ cells were sorted as the memory CD4+ T cells. CD4+ T cells were isolated by positive magnetic selection. The CDR3 runs 14 residues. CDR1 is MDHEN and CDR2 is SYDVKM in the germline V gene. Trimming left V 5 bases short and J 0 bases short, with 8 bases between. Study-level points and caveats: Of under 200 reported CMV TCRbeta sequences, some 70 were found in memory CD4+ repertoires. CMV serostatus prediction reached median AUC approximately 0.96, or 0.89 with US-trained model.

The table came from immunoSEQ multiplex PCR; TCRdb's copy has only in-frame clones and leaves some out. This table has roughly 28,000 clones, 70% to 80% appearing once. The chain carries TRBV28 and TRBJ1-3, with D hard to call. The sample consisted of memory CD4+ T cells from blood. The clonotype comes from an adult in good health and CMV-seronegative. The CDR3 loop is CASSLSGSGNTIYF. The CDR3 DNA reads as TGTGCCAGCAGTCTATCCGGCTCTGGAAACACCATATATTTT.